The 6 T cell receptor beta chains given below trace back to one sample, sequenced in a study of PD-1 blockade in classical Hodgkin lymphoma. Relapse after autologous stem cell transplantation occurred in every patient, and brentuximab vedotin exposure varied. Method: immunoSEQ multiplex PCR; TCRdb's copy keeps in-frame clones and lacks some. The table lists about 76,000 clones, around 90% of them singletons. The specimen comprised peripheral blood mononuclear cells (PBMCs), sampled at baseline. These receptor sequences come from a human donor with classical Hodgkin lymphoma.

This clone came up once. The CDR3 region has the DNA TGTGCCAGTAGCCCTAACAATCAGCCCCAGCATTTT. Its translation is CASSPNNQPQHF. This chain connects TRBV19 to TRBJ1-5, with no clear D. Trimming stripped 6 bases from V and 3 bases from J, with 6 bases between. The CDR3 loop spans 12 amino acids. Germline V CDR1 and CDR2: LNHDA, SQIVND (reference sequence).

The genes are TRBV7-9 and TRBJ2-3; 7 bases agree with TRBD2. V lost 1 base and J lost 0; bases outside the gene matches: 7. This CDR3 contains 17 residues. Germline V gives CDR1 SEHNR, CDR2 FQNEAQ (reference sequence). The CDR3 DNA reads TGTGCCAGCAGCTTAGTCCCGGGAGGCCCCAGCACAGATACGCAGTATTTT. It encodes CASSLVPGGPSTDTQYF.

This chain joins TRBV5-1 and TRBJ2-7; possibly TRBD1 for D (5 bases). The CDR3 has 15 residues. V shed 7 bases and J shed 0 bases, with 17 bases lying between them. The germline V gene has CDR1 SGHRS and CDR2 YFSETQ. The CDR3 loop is CASGPTDASSYEQYF. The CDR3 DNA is TGCGCCAGCGGACCGACAGATGCGAGCTCCTACGAGCAGTACTTC.

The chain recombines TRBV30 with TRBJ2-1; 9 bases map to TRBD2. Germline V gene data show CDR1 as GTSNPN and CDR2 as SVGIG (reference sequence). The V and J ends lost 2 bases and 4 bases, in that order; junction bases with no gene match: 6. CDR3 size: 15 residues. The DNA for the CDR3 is TGTGCCTGGAGTCCAGGTAGCGGGAGTTACAATGAGCAGTTCTTC. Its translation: CAWSPGSGSYNEQFF.

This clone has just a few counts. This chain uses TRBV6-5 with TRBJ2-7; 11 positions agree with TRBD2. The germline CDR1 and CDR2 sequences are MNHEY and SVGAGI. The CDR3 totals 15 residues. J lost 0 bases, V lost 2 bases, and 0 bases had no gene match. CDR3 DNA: TGTGCCAGCAGTTACACTAGCGGGAGCTCCTACGAGCAGTACTTC. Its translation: CASSYTSGSSYEQYF.

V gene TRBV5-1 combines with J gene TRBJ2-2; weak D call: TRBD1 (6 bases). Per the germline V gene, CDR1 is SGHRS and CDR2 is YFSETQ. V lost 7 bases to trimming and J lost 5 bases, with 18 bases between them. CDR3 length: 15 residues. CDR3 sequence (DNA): TGCGCCAGCGGGTTAACAGGGAAATCGACCGGGGAGCTGTTTTTT. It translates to CASGLTGKSTGELFF. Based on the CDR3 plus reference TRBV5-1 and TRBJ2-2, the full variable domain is KAGVTQTPRYLIKTRGQQVTLSCSPISGHRSVSWYQQTPGQGLQFLFEYFSETQRNKGNFPGRFSGRQFSNSRSEMNVSTLELGDSALYLCASGLTGKSTGELFFGEGSRLTVL.